Below, 4 T cell receptor beta chains from the same sample are listed, as sequenced in a study of blood T cell repertoires in COVID-19. TCRdb's table, derived via immunoSEQ multiplex PCR, lists solely in-frame clones and lacks some. The table shows around 150,000 clones, with 87% occurring only once. Sequencing input: peripheral blood. All receptors derive from a human donor in a cohort sampled during active COVID-19.

The chain links TRBV27 to TRBJ1-2; 11 nucleotides line up with TRBD1. Germline lookup yields CDR1 MNHEY and CDR2 SMNVEV (reference sequence). The length of the CDR3 is 15 residues. V was pared by 6 bases and J by 3 bases, with 6 bases of the junction left unmatched. The CDR3 protein is CASRLGTGGHYGYTF. The CDR3 DNA sequence: TGTGCCAGCAGACTCGGGACAGGGGGTCACTATGGCTACACCTTC.

The J gene is TRBJ1-5, the V gene TRBV10-3; no reliable D call. Germline CDR1 ENHRY, CDR2 SYGVKD. Between the trimmed V and J ends, which lost 6 bases and 7 bases, there was a span of 16 bases. CDR3 length: 14 residues. CDR3 DNA sequence: TGTGCCATCAGACCGGGCCTCGAGGGACAGCCCCAGCATTTT. The encoded protein is CAIRPGLEGQPQHF.

This chain uses TRBV5-8 with TRBJ2-7; D possibly corresponds to TRBD1 (5 bases). Trimming took 2 bases from V and 2 from J, leaving 11 bases between them. Germline values: CDR1 SGHTS, CDR2 YDEGEE. The CDR3 is 14 amino acids. This chain's CDR3 is CASSLDRTPYEQYF. The CDR3 bases are TGTGCCAGCAGCTTAGACCGGACACCCTACGAGCAGTACTTC. The full variable domain, completed using reference TRBV5-8 and TRBJ2-7, is EAGVTQSPTHLIKTRGQQATLRCSPISGHTSVYWYQQALGLGLQFLLWYDEGEERNRGNFPPRFSGRQFPNYSSELNVNALELEDSALYLCASSLDRTPYEQYFGPGTRLTVT.

For the CDR3, the DNA is TGTGCCAGCCGATCGACAGGGGGTGGACATCAGCCCCAGCATTTT. Translation: CASRSTGGGHQPQHF. The V call is TRBV19, the J call TRBJ1-5; 9 bases agree with TRBD1. The trim removed 9 bases at V and 5 bases at J, leaving 11 bases unmatched. Germline values: CDR1 LNHDA, CDR2 SQIVND (reference sequence). The CDR3 runs to 15 residues.